Listed here is a single TCR beta chain. Its antigen is still unknown. Per-base qualities were not stored, and no clone one base away is much larger. This sample stems from a study of read filtering for tumor transcriptome and immune sequencing (dated by TCRdb to 2019 to 2021). At the level of the whole study: Of the patients in the cohort, fewer than 20 were male and 14 to 15 were female, and their mean age was approximately 71 years, with a range of roughly 40 to 80. One main goal was a read-filtering strategy for immune repertoire data, in particular deciding whether clonotypes backed by only one read should be removed. After DNase treatment, whole-transcriptome libraries were prepared using the TruSeq RNA Access Library Prep Kit. Per sample, about 4.05 to 11 million TCR-region mapped reads were obtained with IR-seq, compared with only 85 to 1273 with RNA-seq. Using the same bone marrow samples, the study compared TCR repertoires obtained by targeted immune repertoire sequencing with those obtained by bulk whole-transcriptome sequencing. By revised international staging, eight or nine patients were R-ISS I, about 16 were R-ISS II and more than five were R-ISS III. Beyond this particular receptor, the publication reports: The correlation between IR-seq and RNA-seq shared clonotype proportions was increased by removal of single-read clonotypes. Clonotypes were captured by IR-seq at much higher depth and more reliably than by RNA-seq, and smaller IR-seq throughput was sufficient for identification of most shared clonotypes. The sorted CD138-negative fraction was composed of a mixed bone marrow immune population rather than of purified T cells. Single-read clonotypes made up about 82% of clonotypes but approximately 3.5% of total reads in IR-seq, and just under 75% of clonotypes and 35% to 55% of reads in RNA-seq.

The Immunoverse kit was used to build TCR libraries from 400 ng RNA, with molecular barcoded adaptors covering alpha/delta and beta/gamma chains. The same RNA used for transcriptome sequencing was used for TCR library preparation. TCR libraries were sequenced on an Illumina HiSeq 4000 with 2 x 150 cycles. In the source study's methods: MiXCR aligned TCR reads to human V, D, J and C references and assembled the aligned reads into CDR3 clonotypes, with quality filtering and error correction included. The tcR package in R was used to analyze clonotype counts and gene usage diversity. Raw mapping reads were checked after the RNA-seq reads had been mapped by STAR aligner version 2.5.3a onto the human GRCh37 genome. To test the effect of sequencing depth on detected clonotypes, IR-seq fastq files were randomly downsampled using Seqtk 1.3. TCRdb's own reprocessing of the public reads used fastp at Q25 and MiXCR and kept productive beta chains. For every CDR3 protein sequence, its rows merge into one entry that carries the most common genes and DNA. Clone size and V and J calls follow TCRdb, not the original study. The sample table lists 30,000 to 45,000 distinct CDR3 sequences, roughly 13% of them with a count of one. Of the sample, roughly 40% is held by the ten largest clones.

The CDR3 holds 15 amino acids from the cysteine to the phenylalanine. Kept here is only the CDR3 DNA, which spans 45 bases and is read in frame from base 1. Trimming removed 0 bases from V and 6 bases from J, leaving 12 bases between the germline ends. According to the germline V gene, CDR1 reads LGHNA and CDR2 reads YNFKEQ. Every patient had bone marrow sampled at the time of active disease. Ficoll-Hypaque density gradient centrifugation was used to isolate the bone marrow mononuclear cells. Myeloma plasma cells were removed and CD138-negative cells were obtained by negative selection following labeling with CD138 magnetic microbeads on a MACS separator. Flow cytometry on an Attune NxT with CD138 antibodies was used to check the purity of the isolated cells. TRIzol reagent was used to extract total RNA, which was then quantified with a NanoDrop spectrophotometer. For each patient, paired RNA-seq and IR-seq were run on the CD138-negative bone marrow sample from that patient.

Sequencing was done on a sample of a population of CD138-negative cells sorted from bone marrow. The meaning of the sample's cell subset or site label: bone marrow mononuclear cells depleted of CD138+ plasma/myeloma cells by negative magnetic selection. The V gene is TRBV4-2 and the J gene is TRBJ1-5, with the identity of the D gene unclear. This clonotype was obtained from a donor over 35 with multiple myeloma. This receptor carries the CDR3 CASSQDKGARQPQHF. The sequence in DNA is TGTGCCAGCAGCCAAGATAAGGGAGCCCGTCAGCCCCAGCATTTT.